This T cell receptor beta chain came from a study of blood T cell repertoires in COVID-19. Trimming took off 5 bases at V and 7 bases at J, with 12 bases between the two ends. The CDR3 loop spans 13 amino acids. CDR1 and CDR2 from the germline V gene are SGHTA and FQGNSA. The method was immunoSEQ multiplex PCR; TCRdb's version includes in-frame clones alone and lacks a portion of them. The profile shows over 75,000 clones, around nine tenths of them singletons. The sequenced sample was peripheral blood. The rearrangement joins TRBV7-2 to TRBJ2-1, with D perhaps TRBD2 (5 bases). The TCR originated in a woman older than 75 with acute or convalescent COVID-19. CDR3 nucleotides: TGTGCCAGCAGCGTGGCGCTAGCAAATGAGCAGTTCTTC. This encodes CASSVALANEQFF. Variable domain in full (rest from reference TRBV7-2 and TRBJ2-1): GAGVSQSPSNKVTEKGKDVELRCDPISGHTALYWYRQSLGQGLEFLIYFQGNSAPDKSGLPSDRFSAERTGGSVSTLTIQRTQQEDSAVYLCASSVALANEQFFGPGTRLTVL.